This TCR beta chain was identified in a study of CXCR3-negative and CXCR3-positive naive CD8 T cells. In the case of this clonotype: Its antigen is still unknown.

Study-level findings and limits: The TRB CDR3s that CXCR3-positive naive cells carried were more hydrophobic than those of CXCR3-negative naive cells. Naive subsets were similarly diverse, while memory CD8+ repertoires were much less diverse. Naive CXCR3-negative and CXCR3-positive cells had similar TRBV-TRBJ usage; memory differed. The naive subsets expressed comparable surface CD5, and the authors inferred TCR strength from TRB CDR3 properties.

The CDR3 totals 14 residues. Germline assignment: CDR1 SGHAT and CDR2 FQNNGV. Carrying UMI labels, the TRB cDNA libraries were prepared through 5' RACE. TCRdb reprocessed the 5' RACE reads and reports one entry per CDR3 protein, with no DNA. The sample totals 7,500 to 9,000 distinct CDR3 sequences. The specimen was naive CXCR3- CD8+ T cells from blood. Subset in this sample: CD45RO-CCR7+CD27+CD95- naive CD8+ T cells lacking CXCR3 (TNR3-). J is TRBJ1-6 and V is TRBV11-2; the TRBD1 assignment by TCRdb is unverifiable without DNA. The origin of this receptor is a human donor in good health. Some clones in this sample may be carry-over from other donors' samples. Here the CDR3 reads CASSYTGGNSPLHF.